Listed below are T cell receptor beta chains from one sample, sequenced in a study of T cell responses to AZD1222 COVID-19 vaccine. Clones were read by immunoSEQ multiplex PCR, and TCRdb kept only the in-frame ones, dropping some. The sample shows 120,000 or so clones, more than 85% of them seen only once. Sample: peripheral blood, taken on day 0 of MenACWY control vaccination. The receptors come from an adult in good health. Each CDR3 is given with its conserved first and last residue. The D gene is left open where the match is weak. Clone size is given for some rows only: seen once, a few or many times, or a class if the clone is expanded.

V gene: TRBV5-1; J gene: TRBJ2-7; D gene: .; clone size: .; CDR3 DNA: TGCGCCAGCAGCCAAAGAGGTATTTTCCGCGACGAGCAGTACTTC; CDR3 protein: CASSQRGIFRDEQYF
V gene: TRBV6-5; J gene: TRBJ1-1; D gene: .; clone size: .; CDR3 DNA: TGTGCCAGCAGAACCGGCATGAACACTGAAGCTTTCTTT; CDR3 protein: CASRTGMNTEAFF
V gene: TRBV27; J gene: TRBJ1-1; D gene: .; clone size: .; CDR3 DNA: TGTGCCAGCAGTTTAGACAGATCGAACACTGAAGCTTTCTTT; CDR3 protein: CASSLDRSNTEAFF
V gene: TRBV5-1; J gene: TRBJ2-3; D gene: TRBD1; clone size: .; CDR3 DNA: TGCGCCAGCAGCTACCGGACAGGGGGAACAGATACGCAGTATTTT; CDR3 protein: CASSYRTGGTDTQYF
V gene: TRBV14; J gene: TRBJ2-3; D gene: .; clone size: .; CDR3 DNA: TGTGCCAGCAGCCCGGTCTCCACAGATACGCAGTATTTT; CDR3 protein: CASSPVSTDTQYF
V gene: TRBV6-1; J gene: TRBJ2-1; D gene: .; clone size: .; CDR3 DNA: TGTGCCAGCAGTGAATATGGTCCTCAGGGAACGAAAAATGAGCAGTTCTTC; CDR3 protein: CASSEYGPQGTKNEQFF
V gene: TRBV11-3; J gene: TRBJ2-3; D gene: .; clone size: .; CDR3 DNA: TGTGCCAGCAGCCAGGGACGGCCAAGCACAGATACGCAGTATTTT; CDR3 protein: CASSQGRPSTDTQYF
V gene: TRBV4-2; J gene: TRBJ2-1; D gene: .; clone size: once; CDR3 DNA: TGTGCCAGCAGCCTCAACCTGGTAGCGTTGGAGCAGTTCTTC; CDR3 protein: CASSLNLVALEQFF
V gene: TRBV5-6; J gene: TRBJ2-1; D gene: .; clone size: .; CDR3 DNA: TGTGCCAGCAGCTTGGGCTCCTACAATGAGCAGTTCTTC; CDR3 protein: CASSLGSYNEQFF
V gene: TRBV27; J gene: TRBJ2-7; D gene: .; clone size: .; CDR3 DNA: TGTGCCAGCAGTTTACTGGGTATGGTTCCGTACTTC; CDR3 protein: CASSLLGMVPYF
V gene: TRBV2; J gene: TRBJ1-1; D gene: .; clone size: .; CDR3 DNA: TGTGCCAGCAAGAGAAACACTGAAGCTTTCTTT; CDR3 protein: CASKRNTEAFF